The source of this T cell receptor beta chain is a study of blood T cell repertoires in COVID-19. For the study at large: Researchers got acute and convalescent COVID-19 samples from the United States, Italy and Spain. From T cells, B-cell-depleted T cells, or PBMCs came the material, which was cDNA or gDNA.

There are 13 residues in the CDR3. V dropped 1 base and J dropped 8; count of bases not matched to a gene: 2. CDR1 SGHNT and CDR2 YYREEE come from the germline V gene (reference sequence). Some clones are missing from TCRdb's copy, which holds only in-frame ones; the method was immunoSEQ multiplex PCR. The table lists 250,000 to 300,000 clones, 75% to 90% of them singletons. The recovered donors of Cohort 3 showed two negative PCRs, clearance, or symptom resolution. This clonotype was obtained from a woman in her thirties or forties who had recovered from COVID-19. The sequenced sample consisted of PBMCs or T cells enriched from blood (not recorded which). V gene TRBV5-4 combines with J gene TRBJ1-2, with 10 bases aligning to TRBD1. CDR3 sequence: CASSLLTGGGYTF. In nucleotides, the CDR3 is TGTGCCAGCAGCTTGTTGACAGGGGGCGGCTACACCTTC.